This TCR beta chain was obtained from a study of patients and donors after allogeneic stem cell transplantation. The CDR3 has 12 residues. The V gene's germline CDR1 is DFQATT and CDR2 SNEGSKA (reference sequence). Trimming removed 5 bases at V and 7 bases at J, with 13 bases between. TCRdb re-derived calls from the RT-PCR reads in MiXCR, one entry per CDR3 protein. The data contain some 160,000 distinct CDR3 sequences, approximately 22% of them seen just once; the ten biggest clones take up roughly 26%. This clonotype was observed a handful of times. Sequences were obtained from blood, either unsorted or a sorted T cell fraction (not recorded which). The sequence derives from a human donor who was either an allogeneic HSCT recipient or a stem cell or donor lymphocyte infusion donor (not recorded which). It is not recorded whose cells these are; they may come from a transplant donor. The chain is built from TRBV20-1 and TRBJ2-3; unclear D gene. The chain's CDR3 is CSAETVGNTQYF. The CDR3 nucleotides read TGCAGTGCTGAGACTGTGGGTAATACGCAGTATTTT.